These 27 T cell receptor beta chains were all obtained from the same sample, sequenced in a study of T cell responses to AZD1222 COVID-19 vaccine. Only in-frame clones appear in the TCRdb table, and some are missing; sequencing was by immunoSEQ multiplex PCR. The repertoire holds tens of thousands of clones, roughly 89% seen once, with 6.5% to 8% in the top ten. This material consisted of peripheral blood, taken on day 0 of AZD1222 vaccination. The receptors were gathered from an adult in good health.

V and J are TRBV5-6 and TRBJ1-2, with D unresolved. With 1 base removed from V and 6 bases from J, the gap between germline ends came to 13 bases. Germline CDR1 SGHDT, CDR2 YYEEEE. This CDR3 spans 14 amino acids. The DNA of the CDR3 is TGTGCCAGCAGCTTGATCGAGGTGCCGAATGGCTACACCTTC. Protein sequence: CASSLIEVPNGYTF.

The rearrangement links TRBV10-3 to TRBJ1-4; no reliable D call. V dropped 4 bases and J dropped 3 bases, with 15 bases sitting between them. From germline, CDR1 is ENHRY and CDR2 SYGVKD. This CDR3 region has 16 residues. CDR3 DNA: TGTGCCATCAGTGCCGAACACCGGCAGGCTAATGAAAAACTGTTTTTT. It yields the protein CAISAEHRQANEKLFF.

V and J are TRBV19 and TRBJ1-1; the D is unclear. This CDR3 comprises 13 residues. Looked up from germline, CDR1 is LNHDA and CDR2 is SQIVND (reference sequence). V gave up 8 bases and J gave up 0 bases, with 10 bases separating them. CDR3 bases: TGTGCCAGTGCCCAGGTTGTGAACACTGAAGCTTTCTTT. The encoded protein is CASAQVVNTEAFF.

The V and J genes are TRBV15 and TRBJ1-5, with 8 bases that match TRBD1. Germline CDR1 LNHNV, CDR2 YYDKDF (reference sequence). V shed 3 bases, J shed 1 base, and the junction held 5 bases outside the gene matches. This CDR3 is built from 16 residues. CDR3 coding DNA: TGTGCCACCAGCAGTTCCCAGGGGGCAAGCAATCAGCCCCAGCATTTT. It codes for CATSSSQGASNQPQHF.

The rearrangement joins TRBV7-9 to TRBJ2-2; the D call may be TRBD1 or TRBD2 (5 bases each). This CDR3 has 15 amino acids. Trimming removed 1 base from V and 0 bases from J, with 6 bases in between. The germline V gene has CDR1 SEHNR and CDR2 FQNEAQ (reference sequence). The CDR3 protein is CASSLGGPNTGELFF. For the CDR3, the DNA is TGTGCCAGCAGCTTAGGGGGACCGAACACCGGGGAGCTGTTTTTT.

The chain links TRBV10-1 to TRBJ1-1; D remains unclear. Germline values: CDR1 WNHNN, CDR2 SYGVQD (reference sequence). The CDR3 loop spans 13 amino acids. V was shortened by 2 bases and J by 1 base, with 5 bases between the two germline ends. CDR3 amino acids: CASSEQANTEAFF. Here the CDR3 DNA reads TGCGCCAGCAGTGAGCAGGCGAACACTGAAGCTTTCTTT.

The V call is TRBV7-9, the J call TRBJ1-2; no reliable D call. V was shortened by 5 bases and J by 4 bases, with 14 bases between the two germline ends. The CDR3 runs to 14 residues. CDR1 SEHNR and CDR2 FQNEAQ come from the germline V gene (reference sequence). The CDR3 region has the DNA TGTGCCAGCAGCCGAGATGTAACCCCCTATGGCTACACCTTC. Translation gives CASSRDVTPYGYTF.

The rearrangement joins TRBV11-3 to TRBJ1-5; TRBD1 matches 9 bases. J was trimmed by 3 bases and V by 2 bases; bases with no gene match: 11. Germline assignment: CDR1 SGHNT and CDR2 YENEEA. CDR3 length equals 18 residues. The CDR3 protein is CASSLPRTGVEDNQPQHF. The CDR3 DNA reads TGTGCCAGCAGCTTACCCCGGACAGGGGTCGAGGACAATCAGCCCCAGCATTTT. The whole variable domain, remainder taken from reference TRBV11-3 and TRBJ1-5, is EAGVVQSPRYKIIEKKQPVAFWCNPISGHNTLYWYLQNLGQGPELLIRYENEEAVDDSQLPKDRFSAERLKGVDSTLKIQPAELGDSAVYLCASSLPRTGVEDNQPQHFGDGTRLSIL.

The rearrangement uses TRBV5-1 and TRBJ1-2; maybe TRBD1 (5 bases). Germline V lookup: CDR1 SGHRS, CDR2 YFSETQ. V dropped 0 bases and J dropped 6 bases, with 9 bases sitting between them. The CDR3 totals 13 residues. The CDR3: CASSLGGRDGYTF. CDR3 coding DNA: TGCGCCAGCAGCTTGGGTGGCAGGGATGGCTACACCTTC.

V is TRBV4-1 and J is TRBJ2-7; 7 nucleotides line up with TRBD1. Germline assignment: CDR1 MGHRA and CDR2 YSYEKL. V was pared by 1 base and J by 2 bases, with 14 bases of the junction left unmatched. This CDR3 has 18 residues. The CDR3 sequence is CASSQGPPTGSRAYEQYF. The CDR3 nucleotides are TGCGCCAGCAGCCAAGGGCCCCCGACAGGGTCCAGGGCCTACGAGCAGTACTTC.

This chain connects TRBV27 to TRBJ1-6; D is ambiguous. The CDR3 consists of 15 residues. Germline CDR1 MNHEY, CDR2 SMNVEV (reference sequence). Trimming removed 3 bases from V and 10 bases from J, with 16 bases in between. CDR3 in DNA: TGTGCCAGCAGTTTCGACACCTTATGGGGATCACCCCTCCACTTT. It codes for CASSFDTLWGSPLHF.

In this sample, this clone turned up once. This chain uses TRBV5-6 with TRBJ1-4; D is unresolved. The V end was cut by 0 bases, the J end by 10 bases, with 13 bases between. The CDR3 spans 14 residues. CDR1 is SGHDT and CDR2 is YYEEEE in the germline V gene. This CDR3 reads CASSLGQPIGKLFF. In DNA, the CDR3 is TGTGCCAGCAGCTTGGGGCAGCCGATTGGAAAACTGTTTTTT.

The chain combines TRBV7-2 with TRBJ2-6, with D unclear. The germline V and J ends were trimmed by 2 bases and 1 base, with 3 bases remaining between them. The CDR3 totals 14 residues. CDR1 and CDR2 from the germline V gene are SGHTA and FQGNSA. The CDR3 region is CASSLISGANVLTF. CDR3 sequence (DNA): TGTGCCAGCAGCTTAATTTCTGGGGCCAACGTCCTGACTTTC.

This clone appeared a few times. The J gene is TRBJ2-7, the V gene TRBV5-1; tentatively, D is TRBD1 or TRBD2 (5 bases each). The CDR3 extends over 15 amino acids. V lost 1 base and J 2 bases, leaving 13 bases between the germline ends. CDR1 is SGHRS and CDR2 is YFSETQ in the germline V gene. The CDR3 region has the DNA TGCGCCAGCAGCTTGAATGCAGGGAGCCCCTACGAGCAGTACTTC. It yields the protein CASSLNAGSPYEQYF.

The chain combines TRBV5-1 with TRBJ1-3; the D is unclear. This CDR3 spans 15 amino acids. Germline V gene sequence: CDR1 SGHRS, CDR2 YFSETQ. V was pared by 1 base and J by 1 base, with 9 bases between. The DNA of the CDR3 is TGCGCCAGCAGCTTGCGTTCCGGTTCTGGAAACACCATATATTTT. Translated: CASSLRSGSGNTIYF.

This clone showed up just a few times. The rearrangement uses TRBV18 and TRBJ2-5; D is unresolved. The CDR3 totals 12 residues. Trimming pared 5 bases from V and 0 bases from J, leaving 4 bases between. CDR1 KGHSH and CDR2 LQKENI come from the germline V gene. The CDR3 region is CASSIYQETQYF. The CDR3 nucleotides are TGTGCCAGCTCAATTTACCAAGAGACCCAGTACTTC.

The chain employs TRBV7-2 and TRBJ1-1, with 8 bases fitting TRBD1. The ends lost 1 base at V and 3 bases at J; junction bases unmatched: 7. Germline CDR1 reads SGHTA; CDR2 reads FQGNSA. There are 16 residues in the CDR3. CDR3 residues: CASSLDLAGGHTEAFF. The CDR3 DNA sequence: TGTGCCAGCAGCTTAGATTTGGCAGGGGGCCACACTGAAGCTTTCTTT.

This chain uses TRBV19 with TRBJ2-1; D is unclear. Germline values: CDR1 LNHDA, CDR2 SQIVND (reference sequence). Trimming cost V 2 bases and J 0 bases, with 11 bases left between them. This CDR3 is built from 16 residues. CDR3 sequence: CASSITDRSSYNEQFF. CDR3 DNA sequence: TGTGCCAGTAGTATAACCGATCGTAGCTCCTACAATGAGCAGTTCTTC.

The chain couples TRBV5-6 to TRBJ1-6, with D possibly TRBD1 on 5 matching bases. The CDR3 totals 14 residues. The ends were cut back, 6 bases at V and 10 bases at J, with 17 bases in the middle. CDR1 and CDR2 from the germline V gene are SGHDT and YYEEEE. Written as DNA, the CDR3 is TGTGCCAGCACGGAGCCGGGATGGGGGTCACCCCTCCACTTT. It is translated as CASTEPGWGSPLHF. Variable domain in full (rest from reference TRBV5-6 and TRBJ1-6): DAGVTQSPTHLIKTRGQQVTLRCSPKSGHDTVSWYQQALGQGPQFIFQYYEEEERQRGNFPDRFSGHQFPNYSSELNVNALLLGDSALYLCASTEPGWGSPLHFGNGTRLTVT.

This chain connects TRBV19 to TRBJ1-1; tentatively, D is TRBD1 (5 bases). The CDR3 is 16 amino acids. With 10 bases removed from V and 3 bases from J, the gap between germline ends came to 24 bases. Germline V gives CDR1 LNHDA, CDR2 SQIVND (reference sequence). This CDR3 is CATRGVTRGGDTEAFF. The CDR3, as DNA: TGTGCCACCCGTGGGGTAACTCGGGGAGGGGACACTGAAGCTTTCTTT.

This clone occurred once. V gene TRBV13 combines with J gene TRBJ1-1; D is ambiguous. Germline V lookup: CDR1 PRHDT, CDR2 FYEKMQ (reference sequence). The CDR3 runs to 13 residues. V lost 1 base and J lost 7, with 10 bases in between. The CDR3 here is CASSLVSSVEAFF. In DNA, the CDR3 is TGTGCCAGCAGCTTAGTTTCTTCTGTTGAAGCTTTCTTT.

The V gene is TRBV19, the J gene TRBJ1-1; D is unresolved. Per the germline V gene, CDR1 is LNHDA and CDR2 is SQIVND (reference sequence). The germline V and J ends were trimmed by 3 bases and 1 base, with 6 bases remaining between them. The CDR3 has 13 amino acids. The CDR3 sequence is CASSMVRNTEAFF. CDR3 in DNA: TGTGCCAGTAGTATGGTCCGGAACACTGAAGCTTTCTTT.

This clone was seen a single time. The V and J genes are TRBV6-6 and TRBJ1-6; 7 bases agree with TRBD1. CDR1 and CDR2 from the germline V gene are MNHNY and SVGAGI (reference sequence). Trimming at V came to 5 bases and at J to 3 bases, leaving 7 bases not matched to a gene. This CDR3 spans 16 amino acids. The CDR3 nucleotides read TGTGCCAGCAGTCGAGGGGGCCGCTACTATAATTCACCCCTCCACTTT. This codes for CASSRGGRYYNSPLHF.

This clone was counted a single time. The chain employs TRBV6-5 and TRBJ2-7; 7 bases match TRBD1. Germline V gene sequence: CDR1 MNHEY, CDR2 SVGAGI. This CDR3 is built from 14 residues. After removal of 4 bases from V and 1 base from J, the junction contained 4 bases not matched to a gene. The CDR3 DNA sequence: TGTGCCAGCAGTTGGGGACAGCTATCCTACGAGCAGTACTTC. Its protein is CASSWGQLSYEQYF.

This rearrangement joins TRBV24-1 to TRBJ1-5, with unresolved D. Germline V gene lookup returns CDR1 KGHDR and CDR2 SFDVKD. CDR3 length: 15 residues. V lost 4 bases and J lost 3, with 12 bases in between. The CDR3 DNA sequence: TGTGCCACCAGTGAAGCAGGACGGCTCAATCAGCCCCAGCATTTT. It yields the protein CATSEAGRLNQPQHF.

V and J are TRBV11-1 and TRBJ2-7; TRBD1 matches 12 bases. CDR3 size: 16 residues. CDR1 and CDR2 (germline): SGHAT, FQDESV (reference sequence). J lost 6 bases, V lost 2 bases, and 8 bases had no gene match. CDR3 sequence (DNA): TGTGCCAGCAGCTTAACCCCGGGACAGGGGGCGGGCGAGCAGTACTTC. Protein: CASSLTPGQGAGEQYF. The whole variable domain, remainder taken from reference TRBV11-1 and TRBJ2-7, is EAEVAQSPRYKITEKSQAVAFWCDPISGHATLYWYRQILGQGPELLVQFQDESVVDDSQLPKDRFSAERLKGVDSTLKIQPAELGDSAMYLCASSLTPGQGAGEQYFGPGTRLTVT.

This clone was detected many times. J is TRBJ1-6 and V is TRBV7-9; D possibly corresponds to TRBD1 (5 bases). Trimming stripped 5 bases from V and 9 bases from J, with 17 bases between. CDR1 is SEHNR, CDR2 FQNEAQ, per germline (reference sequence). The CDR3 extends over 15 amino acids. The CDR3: CASSLGMGVGSPLHF. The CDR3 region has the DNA TGTGCCAGCAGCCTCGGGATGGGGGTGGGTTCACCCCTCCACTTT.